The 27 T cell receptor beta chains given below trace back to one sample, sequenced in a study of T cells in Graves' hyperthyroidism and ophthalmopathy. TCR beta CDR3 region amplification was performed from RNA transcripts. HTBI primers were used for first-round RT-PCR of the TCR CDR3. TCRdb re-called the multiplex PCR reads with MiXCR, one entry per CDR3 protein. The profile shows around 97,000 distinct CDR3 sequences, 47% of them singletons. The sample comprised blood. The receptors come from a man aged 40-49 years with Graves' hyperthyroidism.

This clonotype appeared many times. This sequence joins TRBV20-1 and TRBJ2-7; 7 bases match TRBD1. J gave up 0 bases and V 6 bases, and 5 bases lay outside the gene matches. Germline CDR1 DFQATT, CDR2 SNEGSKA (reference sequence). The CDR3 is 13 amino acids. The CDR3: CSAGDSPSYEQYF. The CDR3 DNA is TGCAGTGCCGGGGACAGCCCCTCCTACGAGCAGTACTTC.

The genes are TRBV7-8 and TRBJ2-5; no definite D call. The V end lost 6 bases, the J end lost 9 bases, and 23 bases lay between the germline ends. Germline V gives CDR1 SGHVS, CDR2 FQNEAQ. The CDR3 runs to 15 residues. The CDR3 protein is CASRQGSAGIEAQYF. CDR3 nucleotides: TGTGCCAGCAGGCAAGGAAGTGCTGGGATCGAGGCCCAGTACTTC.

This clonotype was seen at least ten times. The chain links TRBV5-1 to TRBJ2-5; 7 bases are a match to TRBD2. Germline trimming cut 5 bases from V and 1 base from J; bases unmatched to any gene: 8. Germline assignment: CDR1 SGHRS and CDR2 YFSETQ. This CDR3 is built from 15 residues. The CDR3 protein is CASRPSQRGQETQYF. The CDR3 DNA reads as TGCGCCAGCAGACCGAGCCAGCGGGGCCAAGAGACCCAGTACTTC.

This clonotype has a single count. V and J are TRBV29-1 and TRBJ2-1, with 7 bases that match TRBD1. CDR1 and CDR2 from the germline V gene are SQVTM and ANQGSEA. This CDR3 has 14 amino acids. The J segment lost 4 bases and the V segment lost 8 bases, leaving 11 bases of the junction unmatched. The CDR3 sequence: CSSYGQGEYNEQFF. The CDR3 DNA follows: TGCAGCAGTTACGGCCAGGGGGAATACAATGAGCAGTTCTTC.

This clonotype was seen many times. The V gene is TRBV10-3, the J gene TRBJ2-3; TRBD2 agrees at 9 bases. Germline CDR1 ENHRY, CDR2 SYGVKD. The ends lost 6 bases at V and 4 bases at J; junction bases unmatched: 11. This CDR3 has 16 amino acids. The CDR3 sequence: CAIRNTAGGGSDTQYF. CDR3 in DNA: TGTGCCATCAGGAATACAGCGGGAGGTGGTTCAGATACGCAGTATTTT.

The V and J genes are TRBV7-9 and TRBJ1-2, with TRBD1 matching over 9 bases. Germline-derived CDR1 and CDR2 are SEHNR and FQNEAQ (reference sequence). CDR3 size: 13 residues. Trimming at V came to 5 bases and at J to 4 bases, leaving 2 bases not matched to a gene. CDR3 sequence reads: CASSEQGAYGYTF. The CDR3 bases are TGTGCCAGCAGCGAACAGGGGGCCTATGGCTACACCTTC.

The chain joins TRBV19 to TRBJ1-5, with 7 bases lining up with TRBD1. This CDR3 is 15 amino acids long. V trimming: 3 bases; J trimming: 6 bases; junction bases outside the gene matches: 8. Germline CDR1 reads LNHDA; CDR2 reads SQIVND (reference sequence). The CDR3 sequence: CASSIGQGGTQPQHF. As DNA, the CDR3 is TGTGCCAGTAGTATCGGCCAGGGGGGCACTCAGCCCCAGCATTTT.

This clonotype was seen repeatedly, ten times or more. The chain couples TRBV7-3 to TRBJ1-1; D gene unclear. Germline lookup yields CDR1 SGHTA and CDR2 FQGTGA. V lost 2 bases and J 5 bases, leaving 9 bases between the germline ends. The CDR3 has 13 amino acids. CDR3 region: CASSLERGTEAFF. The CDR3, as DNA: TGTGCCAGCAGCTTAGAACGAGGGACTGAAGCTTTCTTT.

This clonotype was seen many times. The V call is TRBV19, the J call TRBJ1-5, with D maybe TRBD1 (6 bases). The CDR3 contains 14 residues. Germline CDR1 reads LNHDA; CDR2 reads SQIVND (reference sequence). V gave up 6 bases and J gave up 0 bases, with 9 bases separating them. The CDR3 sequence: CASRTGNSNQPQHF. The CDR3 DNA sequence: TGTGCCAGTAGGACAGGCAATAGCAATCAGCCCCAGCATTTT.

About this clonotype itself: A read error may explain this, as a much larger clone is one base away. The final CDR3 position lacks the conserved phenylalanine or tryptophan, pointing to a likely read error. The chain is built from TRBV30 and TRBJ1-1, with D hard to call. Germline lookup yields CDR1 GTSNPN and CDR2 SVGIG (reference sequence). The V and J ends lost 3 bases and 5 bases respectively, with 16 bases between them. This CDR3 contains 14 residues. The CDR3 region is CAWRGDRTWTEAFS. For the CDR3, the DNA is TGTGCCTGGAGAGGAGACCGGACGTGGACTGAAGCTTTCTCT.

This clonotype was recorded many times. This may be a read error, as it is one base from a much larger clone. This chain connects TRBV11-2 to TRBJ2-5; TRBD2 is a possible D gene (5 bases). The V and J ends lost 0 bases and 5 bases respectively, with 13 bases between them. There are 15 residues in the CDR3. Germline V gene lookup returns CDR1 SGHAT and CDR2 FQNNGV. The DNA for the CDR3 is TGTGCCAGCAGCTTAGAGATCGGGGTTGCGGAGACCCAGTACTTC. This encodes CASSLEIGVAETQYF.

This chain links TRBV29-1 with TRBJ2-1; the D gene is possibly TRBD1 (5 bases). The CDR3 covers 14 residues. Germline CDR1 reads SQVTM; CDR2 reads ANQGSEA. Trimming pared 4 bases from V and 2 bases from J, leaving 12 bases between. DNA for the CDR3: TGCAGCGTTGCACAGGAAAACCCCTACAATGAGCAGTTCTTC. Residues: CSVAQENPYNEQFF.

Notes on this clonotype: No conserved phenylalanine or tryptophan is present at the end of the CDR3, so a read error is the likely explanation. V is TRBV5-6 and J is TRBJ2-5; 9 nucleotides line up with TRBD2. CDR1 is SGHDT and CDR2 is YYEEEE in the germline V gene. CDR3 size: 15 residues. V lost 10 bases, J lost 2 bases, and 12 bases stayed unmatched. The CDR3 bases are TGTGCCTGGACCCGGGCTAGCGGGACTCAAGAGACCCAGTACTCC. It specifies CAWTRASGTQETQYS.

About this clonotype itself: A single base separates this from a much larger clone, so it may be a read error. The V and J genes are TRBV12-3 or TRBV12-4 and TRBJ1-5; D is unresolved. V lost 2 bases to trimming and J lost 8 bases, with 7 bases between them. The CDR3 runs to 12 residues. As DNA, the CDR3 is TGTGCCAGCAGTTTACTGTCAGAGCCCCAGCATTTT. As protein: CASSLLSEPQHF.

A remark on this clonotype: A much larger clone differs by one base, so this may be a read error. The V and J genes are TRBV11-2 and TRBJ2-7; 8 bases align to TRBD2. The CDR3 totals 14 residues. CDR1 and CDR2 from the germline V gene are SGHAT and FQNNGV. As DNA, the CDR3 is TGTGCCAGCAGTCAAGGACTAGCCTCGGCCGAGCACTACTTC. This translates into CASSQGLASAEHYF. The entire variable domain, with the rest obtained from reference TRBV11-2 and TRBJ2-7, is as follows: EAGVAQSPRYKIIEKRQSVAFWCNPISGHATLYWYQQILGQGPKLLIQFQNNGVVDDSQLPKDRFSAERLKGVDSTLKIQPAKLEDSAVYLCASSQGLASAEHYFGPGTRLTVT.

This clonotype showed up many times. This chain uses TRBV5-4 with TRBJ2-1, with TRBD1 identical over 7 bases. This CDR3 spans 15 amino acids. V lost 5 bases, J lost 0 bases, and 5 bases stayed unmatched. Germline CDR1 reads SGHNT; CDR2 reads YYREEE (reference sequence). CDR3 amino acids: CASRPGQSSYNEQFF. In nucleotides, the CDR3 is TGTGCCAGCAGACCGGGACAGAGCTCCTACAATGAGCAGTTCTTC.

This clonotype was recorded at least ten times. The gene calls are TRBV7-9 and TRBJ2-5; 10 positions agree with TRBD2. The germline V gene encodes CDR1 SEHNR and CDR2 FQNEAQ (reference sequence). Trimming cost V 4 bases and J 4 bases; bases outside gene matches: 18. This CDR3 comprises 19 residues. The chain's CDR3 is CASSSPDPEIAGGRETQYF. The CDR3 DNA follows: TGTGCCAGCAGCTCCCCCGATCCCGAAATAGCGGGAGGAAGAGAGACCCAGTACTTC.

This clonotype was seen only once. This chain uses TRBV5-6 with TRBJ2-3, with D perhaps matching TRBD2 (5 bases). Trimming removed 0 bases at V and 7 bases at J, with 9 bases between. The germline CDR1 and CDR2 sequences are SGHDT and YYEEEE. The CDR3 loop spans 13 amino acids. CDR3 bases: TGTGCCAGCAGCTTGGATGGAGGTAATACGCAGTATTTT. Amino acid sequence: CASSLDGGNTQYF.

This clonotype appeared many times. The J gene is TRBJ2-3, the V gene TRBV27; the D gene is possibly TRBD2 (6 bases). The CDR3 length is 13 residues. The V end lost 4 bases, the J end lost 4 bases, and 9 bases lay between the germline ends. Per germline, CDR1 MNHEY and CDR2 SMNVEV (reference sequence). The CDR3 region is CASSSLAPDTQYF. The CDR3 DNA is TGTGCCAGCAGTTCGCTAGCGCCAGATACGCAGTATTTT.

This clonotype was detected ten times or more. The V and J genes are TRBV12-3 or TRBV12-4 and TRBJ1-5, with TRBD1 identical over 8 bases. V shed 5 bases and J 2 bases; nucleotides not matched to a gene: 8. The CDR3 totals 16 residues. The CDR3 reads CASSPRTGYGNQPQHF. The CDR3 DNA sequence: TGTGCCAGCAGTCCACGGACAGGGTATGGCAATCAGCCCCAGCATTTT.

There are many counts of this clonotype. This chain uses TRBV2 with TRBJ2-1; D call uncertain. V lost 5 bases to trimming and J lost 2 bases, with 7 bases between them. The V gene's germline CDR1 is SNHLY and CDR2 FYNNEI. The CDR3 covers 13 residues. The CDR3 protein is CASSYRTYNEQFF. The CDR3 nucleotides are TGTGCCAGCAGTTACCGGACCTACAATGAGCAGTTCTTC.

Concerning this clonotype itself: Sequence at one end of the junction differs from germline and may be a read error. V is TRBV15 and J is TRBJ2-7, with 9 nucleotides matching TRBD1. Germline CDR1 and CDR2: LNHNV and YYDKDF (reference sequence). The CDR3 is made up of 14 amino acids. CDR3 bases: TGTGCCACCAGGAGAGGGACAGGGAAGTGGGAGCAGTACTTC. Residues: CATRRGTGKWEQYF.

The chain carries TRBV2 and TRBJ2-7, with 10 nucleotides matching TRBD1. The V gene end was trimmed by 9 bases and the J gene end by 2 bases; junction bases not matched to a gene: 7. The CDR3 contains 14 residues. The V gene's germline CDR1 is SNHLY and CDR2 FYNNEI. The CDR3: CASSRGTGAYEQYF. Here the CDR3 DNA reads TGTGCCAGTAGTAGGGGGACAGGGGCCTACGAGCAGTACTTC.

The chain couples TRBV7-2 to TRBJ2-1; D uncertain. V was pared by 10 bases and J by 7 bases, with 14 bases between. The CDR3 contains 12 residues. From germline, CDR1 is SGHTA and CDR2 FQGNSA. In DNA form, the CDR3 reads TGTGCCACCAGTTCACAAAAGAATGAGCAGTTCTTC. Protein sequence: CATSSQKNEQFF.

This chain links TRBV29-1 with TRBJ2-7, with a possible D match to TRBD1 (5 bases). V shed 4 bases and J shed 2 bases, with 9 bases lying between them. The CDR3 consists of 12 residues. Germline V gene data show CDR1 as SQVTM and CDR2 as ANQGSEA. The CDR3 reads CSVGGDPYEQYF. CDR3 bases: TGCAGCGTTGGGGGCGACCCCTACGAGCAGTACTTC.

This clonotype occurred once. CDR3 in amino acids: CASSFERSSGANVLTF. The CDR3 region has the DNA TGTGCCAGCAGCTTCGAGCGGAGCTCTGGGGCCAACGTCCTGACTTTC. V usage is TRBV7-9 and J usage is TRBJ2-6; perhaps TRBD2 as D (5 bases). This CDR3 has 16 residues. CDR1 and CDR2 from the germline V gene are SEHNR and FQNEAQ (reference sequence). Trimming left V 3 bases short and J 0 bases short, with 9 bases between.

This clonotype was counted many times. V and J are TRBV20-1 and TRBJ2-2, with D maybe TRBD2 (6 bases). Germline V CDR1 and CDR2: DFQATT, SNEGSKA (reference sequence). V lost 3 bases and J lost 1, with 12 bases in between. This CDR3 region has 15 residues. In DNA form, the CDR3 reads TGCAGTGCTAGCTGGGACTCGCTGAACACCGGGGAGCTGTTTTTT. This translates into CSASWDSLNTGELFF.